The present T cell receptor (beta chain) was sequenced within a study of beta chain features in type 1 diabetes. The table lists this clone with a few counts. No antigen is known for it. Within the sample, other DNA sequences also encode this same CDR3. Study results and caveats: The study found moderately but significantly shorter TCRB CDR3s in all four CD4+ subsets of Type 1 diabetes patients.

The whole isolated RNA underwent reverse transcription, so sequencing captured expressed TCRB transcripts. The data were produced by immunoSEQ multiplex PCR, yet TCRdb's version contains in-frame clones alone and is incomplete. The sample lists 95,000 to 150,000 clones; 16% were seen once. The CDR3 sequence is 12 residues long. Trimming stripped 1 base from V and 4 bases from J, with 7 bases between. Germline lookup yields CDR1 SQVTM and CDR2 ANQGSEA. This clonotype was sampled from a man aged 30 to 45 with type 1 diabetes. V is TRBV29-1 and J is TRBJ2-5; D remains unclear. Sequencing was carried out using central memory CD4+ T cells from blood. Here the CDR3 reads CSVEGGGETQYF. For the CDR3, the DNA is TGCAGCGTTGAAGGAGGTGGAGAGACCCAGTACTTC. The whole variable domain, filled in from reference TRBV29-1 and TRBJ2-5, reads SAVISQKPSRDICQRGTSLTIQCQVDSQVTMMFWYRQQPGQSLTLIATANQGSEATYESGFVIDKFPISRPNLTFSTLTVSNMSPEDSSIYLCSVEGGGETQYFGPGTRLLVL.